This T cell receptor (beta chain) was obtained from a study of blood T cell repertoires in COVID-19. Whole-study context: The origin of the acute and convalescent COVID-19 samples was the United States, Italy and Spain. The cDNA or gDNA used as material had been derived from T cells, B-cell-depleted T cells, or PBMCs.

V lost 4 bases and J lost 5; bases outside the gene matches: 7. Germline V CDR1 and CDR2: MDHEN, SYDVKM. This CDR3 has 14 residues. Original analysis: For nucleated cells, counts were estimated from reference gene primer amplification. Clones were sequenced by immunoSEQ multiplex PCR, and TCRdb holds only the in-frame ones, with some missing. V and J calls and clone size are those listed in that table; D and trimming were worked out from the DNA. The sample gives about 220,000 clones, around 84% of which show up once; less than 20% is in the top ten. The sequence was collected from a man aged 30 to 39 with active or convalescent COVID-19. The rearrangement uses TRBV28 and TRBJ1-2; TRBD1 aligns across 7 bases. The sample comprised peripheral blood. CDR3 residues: CASSSSRGWYGYTF. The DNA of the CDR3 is TGTGCCAGCAGTTCCAGCAGGGGGTGGTATGGCTACACCTTC.